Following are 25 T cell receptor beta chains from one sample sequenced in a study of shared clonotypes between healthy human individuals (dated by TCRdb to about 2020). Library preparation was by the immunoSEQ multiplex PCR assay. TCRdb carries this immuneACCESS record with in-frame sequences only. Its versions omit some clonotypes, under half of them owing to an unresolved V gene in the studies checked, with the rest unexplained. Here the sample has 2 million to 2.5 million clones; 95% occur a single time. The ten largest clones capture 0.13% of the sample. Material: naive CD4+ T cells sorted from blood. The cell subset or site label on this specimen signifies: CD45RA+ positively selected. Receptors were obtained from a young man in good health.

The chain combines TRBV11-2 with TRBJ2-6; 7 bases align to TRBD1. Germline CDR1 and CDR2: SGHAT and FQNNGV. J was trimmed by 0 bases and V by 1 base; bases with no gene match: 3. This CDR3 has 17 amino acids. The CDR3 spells CASSLAGGSSGANVLTF. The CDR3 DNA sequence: TGTGCCAGCAGCTTAGCAGGGGGATCCTCTGGGGCCAACGTCCTGACTTTC.

The CDR3 nucleotides read TGTGCCAGCAGCCCCCGGGACGAGCAGTACTTC. Translated, it gives CASSPRDEQYF. This chain links TRBV7-2 with TRBJ2-7; no clear D gene. CDR1 SGHTA and CDR2 FQGNSA come from the germline V gene. CDR3 length: 11 residues. The V end was cut by 5 bases, the J end by 5 bases, with 7 bases between.

The chain's CDR3 is CASSEMGLAGGPDEQYF. CDR3 in DNA: TGCGCCAGCAGCGAGATGGGACTAGCGGGAGGGCCAGACGAGCAGTACTTC. The chain combines TRBV10-1 with TRBJ2-7, with 16 bases identical to TRBD2. Germline CDR1 and CDR2: WNHNN and SYGVQD (reference sequence). CDR3 length equals 17 residues. Unmatched junction bases numbered 10, after V lost 6 bases and J lost 5 bases.

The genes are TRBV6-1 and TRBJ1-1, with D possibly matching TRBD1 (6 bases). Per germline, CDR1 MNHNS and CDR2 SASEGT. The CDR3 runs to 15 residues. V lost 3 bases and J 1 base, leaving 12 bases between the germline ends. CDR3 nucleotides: TGTGCCAGCAGTGACAGGGGTTTGGGGAACACTGAAGCTTTCTTT. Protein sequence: CASSDRGLGNTEAFF.

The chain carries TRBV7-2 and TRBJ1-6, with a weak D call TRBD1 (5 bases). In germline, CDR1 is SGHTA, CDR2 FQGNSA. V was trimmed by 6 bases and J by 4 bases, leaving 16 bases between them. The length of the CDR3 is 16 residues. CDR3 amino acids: CASSLGPGLYNSPLHF. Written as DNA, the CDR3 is TGTGCCAGCAGTTTGGGCCCAGGGCTATATAATTCACCCCTCCACTTT. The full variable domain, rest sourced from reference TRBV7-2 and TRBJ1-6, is GAGVSQSPSNKVTEKGKDVELRCDPISGHTALYWYRQSLGQGLEFLIYFQGNSAPDKSGLPSDRFSAERTGGSVSTLTIQRTQQEDSAVYLCASSLGPGLYNSPLHFGNGTRLTVT.

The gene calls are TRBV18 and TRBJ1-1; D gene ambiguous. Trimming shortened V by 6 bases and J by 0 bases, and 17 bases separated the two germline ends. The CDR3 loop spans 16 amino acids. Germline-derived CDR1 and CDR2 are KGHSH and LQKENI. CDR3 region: CASSLNPQALNTEAFF. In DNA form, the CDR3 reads TGTGCCAGCTCCCTTAATCCCCAGGCACTGAACACTGAAGCTTTCTTT.

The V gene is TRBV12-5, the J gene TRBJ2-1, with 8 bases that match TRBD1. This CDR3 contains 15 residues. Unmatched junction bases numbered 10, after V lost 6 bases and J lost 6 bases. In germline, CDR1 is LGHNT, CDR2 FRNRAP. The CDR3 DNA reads TGTGCTAGTGGCCTGGGGACAGGAGTGGGCAATGAGCAGTTCTTC. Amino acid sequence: CASGLGTGVGNEQFF.

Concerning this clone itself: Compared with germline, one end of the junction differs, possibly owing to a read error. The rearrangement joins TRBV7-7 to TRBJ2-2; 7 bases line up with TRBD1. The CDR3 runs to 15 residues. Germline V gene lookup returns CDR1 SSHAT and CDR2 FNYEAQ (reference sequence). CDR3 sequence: CASSRGQYFTGELFF. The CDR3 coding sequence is TGTGCTAGCAGCCGGGGACAGTACTTCACCGGGGAGCTGTTTTTT.

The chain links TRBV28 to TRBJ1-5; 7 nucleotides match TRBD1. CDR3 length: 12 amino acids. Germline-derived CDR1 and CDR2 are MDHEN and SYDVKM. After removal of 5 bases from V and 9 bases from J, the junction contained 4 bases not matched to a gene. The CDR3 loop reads CASSDGDRPQHF. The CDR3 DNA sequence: TGTGCCAGCAGTGATGGGGACAGGCCCCAGCATTTT.

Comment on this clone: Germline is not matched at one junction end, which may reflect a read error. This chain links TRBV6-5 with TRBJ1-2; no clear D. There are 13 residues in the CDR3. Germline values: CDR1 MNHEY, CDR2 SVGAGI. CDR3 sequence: CASSYSGPRESLF. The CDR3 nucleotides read TGTGCCAGCAGTTACTCCGGCCCACGGGAGTCTCTCTTC.

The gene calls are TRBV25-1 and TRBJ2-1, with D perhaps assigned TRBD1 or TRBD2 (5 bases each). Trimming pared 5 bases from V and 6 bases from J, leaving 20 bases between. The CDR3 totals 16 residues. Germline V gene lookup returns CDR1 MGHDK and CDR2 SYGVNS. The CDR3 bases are TGTGCCAGCAGTTTCTCCGGGACCCTAAAATTCAATGAGCAGTTCTTC. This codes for CASSFSGTLKFNEQFF.

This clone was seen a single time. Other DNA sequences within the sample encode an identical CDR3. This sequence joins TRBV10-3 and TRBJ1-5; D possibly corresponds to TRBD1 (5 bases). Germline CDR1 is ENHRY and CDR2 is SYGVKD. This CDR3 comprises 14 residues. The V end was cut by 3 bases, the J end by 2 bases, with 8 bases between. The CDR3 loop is CAISDRVGNQPQHF. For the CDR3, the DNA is TGTGCCATCAGTGACAGGGTTGGCAATCAGCCCCAGCATTTT.

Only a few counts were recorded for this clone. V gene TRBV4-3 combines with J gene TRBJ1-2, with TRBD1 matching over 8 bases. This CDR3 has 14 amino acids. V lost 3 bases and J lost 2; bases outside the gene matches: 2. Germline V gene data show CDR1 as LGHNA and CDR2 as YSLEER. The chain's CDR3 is CASSQGQANYGYTF. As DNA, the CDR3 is TGCGCCAGCAGCCAGGGACAGGCAAACTATGGCTACACCTTC.

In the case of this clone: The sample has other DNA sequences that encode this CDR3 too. The CDR3 nucleotides read TGTGCCAGCTCGCCGCTAGCGGCCCAAGAGACCCAGTACTTC. Residues: CASSPLAAQETQYF. The chain joins TRBV18 to TRBJ2-5; 7 nucleotides agree with TRBD2. The CDR3 is 14 amino acids. CDR1 and CDR2 from the germline V gene are KGHSH and LQKENI. The junction had 5 bases not matched to a gene; V was cut back by 6 bases and J by 1 base.

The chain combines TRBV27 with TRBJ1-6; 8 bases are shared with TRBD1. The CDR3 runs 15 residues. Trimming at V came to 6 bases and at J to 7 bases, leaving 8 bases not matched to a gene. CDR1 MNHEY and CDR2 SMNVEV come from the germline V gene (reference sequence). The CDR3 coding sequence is TGTGCCAGCAGGGCGGACAGGGTTAGAAATTCACCCCTCCACTTT. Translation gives CASRADRVRNSPLHF.

The CDR3 sequence is CASSQEGGVKLFF. As DNA, the CDR3 is TGCGCCAGCAGCCAAGAAGGGGGGGTGAAACTGTTTTTT. J is TRBJ1-4 and V is TRBV4-1; TRBD1 might be the D (6 bases). This CDR3 has 13 amino acids. The germline V gene has CDR1 MGHRA and CDR2 YSYEKL. V was cut by 0 bases and J by 11 bases, with 10 bases left in between.

The DNA of the CDR3 is TGTGCCTGGAGTGTCCCCACCCCTCTAGGGGACAATGAGCAGTTCTTC. Protein product: CAWSVPTPLGDNEQFF. The chain carries TRBV30 and TRBJ2-1; D is possibly TRBD1 (5 bases). CDR1 is GTSNPN and CDR2 is SVGIG in the germline V gene (reference sequence). This CDR3 has 16 residues. V was clipped by 0 bases and J by 5 bases, with 17 bases between them.

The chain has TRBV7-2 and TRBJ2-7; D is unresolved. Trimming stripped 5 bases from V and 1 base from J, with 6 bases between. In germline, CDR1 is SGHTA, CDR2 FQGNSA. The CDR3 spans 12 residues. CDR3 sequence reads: CASSKGSYEQYF. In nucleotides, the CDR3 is TGTGCCAGCAGCAAGGGTTCCTACGAGCAGTACTTC. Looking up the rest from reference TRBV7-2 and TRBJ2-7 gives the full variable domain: GAGVSQSPSNKVTEKGKDVELRCDPISGHTALYWYRQSLGQGLEFLIYFQGNSAPDKSGLPSDRFSAERTGGSVSTLTIQRTQQEDSAVYLCASSKGSYEQYFGPGTRLTVT.

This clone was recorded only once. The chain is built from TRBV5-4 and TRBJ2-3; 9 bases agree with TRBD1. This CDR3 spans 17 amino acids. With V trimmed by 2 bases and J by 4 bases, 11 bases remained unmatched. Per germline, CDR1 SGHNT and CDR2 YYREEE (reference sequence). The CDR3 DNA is TGTGCCAGCAGCTTACCCGCCGGACAGGGGAGTGCAGATACGCAGTATTTT. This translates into CASSLPAGQGSADTQYF.

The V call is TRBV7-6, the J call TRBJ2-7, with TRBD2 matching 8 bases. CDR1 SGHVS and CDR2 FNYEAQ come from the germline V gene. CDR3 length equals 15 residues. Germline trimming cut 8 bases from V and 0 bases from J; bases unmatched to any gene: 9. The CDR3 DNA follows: TGTGCCAGCTATGTCAAGCGGGAGAGCTCCTACGAGCAGTACTTC. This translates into CASYVKRESSYEQYF.

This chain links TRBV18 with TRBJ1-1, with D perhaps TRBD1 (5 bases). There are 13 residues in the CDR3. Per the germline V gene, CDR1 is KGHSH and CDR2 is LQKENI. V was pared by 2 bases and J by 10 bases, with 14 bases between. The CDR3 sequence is CASSPGQGFRAFF. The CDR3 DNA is TGTGCCAGCTCACCAGGGCAGGGCTTTCGAGCTTTCTTT.

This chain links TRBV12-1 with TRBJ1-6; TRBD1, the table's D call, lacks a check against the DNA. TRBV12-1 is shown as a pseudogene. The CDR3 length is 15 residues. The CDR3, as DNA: TGTGCCAGCAGCAAAGGACAGGGAAGGGAGTCACCCCTCCACTTT. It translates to CASSKGQGRESPLHF.

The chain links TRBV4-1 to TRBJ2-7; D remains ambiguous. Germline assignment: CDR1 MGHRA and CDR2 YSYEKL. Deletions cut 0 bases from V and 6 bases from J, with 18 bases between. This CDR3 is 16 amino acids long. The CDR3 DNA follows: TGCGCCAGCAGCCAAGAGGGGTCTAGAATGCCCCTCGAGCAGTACTTC. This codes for CASSQEGSRMPLEQYF.

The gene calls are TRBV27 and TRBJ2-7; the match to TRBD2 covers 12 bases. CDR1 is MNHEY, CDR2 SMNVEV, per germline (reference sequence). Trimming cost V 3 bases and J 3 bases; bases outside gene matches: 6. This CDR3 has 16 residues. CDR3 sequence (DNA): TGTGCCAGCAGTTTTGGACTAGCGGGAACTCGCTACGAGCAGTACTTC. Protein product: CASSFGLAGTRYEQYF.

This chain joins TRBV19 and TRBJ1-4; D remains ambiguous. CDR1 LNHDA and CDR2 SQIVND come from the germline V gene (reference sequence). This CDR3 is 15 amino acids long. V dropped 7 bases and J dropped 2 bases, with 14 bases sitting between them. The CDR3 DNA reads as TGTGCCAGTACCCCCCCGCCCGGGACTAATGAAAAACTGTTTTTT. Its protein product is CASTPPPGTNEKLFF.